This T cell receptor (beta chain) was found in a study of molecular identifiers for immune sequencing clone quantification. Study conclusions and caveats: The study found clones above 20 RNA copies held over 99% of effector molecules and under 1% in naive cells. In cases of identical TCR molecules sharing a barcode, highly expanded clone sizes could be underestimated.

Each CDR3 protein is one row after TCRdb ran MiXCR on the PCR reads. The sample holds about 630,000 distinct CDR3 sequences, less than 30% seen once. Trimming pared 4 bases from V and 0 bases from J, leaving 14 bases between. Germline V gene sequence: CDR1 DFQATT, CDR2 SNEGSKA (reference sequence). The CDR3 runs 15 residues. Ten or more counts support this clonotype. What it binds is not known. V is TRBV20-1 and J is TRBJ2-3; D is unclear. The clonotype was recovered from a human donor in good health. Some libraries in this study had Jurkat cell RNA spiked in. The sample comprised naive CD8+ T cells from blood, with Jurkat cell RNA spiked in. Subset defined: FACS-sorted CD8+CD4-CCR7+CD45RA+ naive T cells. The CDR3 DNA follows: TGCAGTGCTATTTTTCTCAGCGTAAGCACAGATACGCAGTATTTT. As protein: CSAIFLSVSTDTQYF.